A selection of T cell receptor beta chains follows, all from one sample in a study of blood T cell repertoires in COVID-19. The data were produced by immunoSEQ multiplex PCR, yet TCRdb's version contains in-frame clones alone and is incomplete. Of about 170,000 clones listed, about 74% were seen once; the top ten hold approximately 3%. The source material was peripheral blood. The receptors come from a woman of 80 years or more with acute or convalescent COVID-19. The CDR3 runs from the conserved cysteine through the conserved F or W. D genes are given only for firm matches. The size of a clone is reported for some rows only, either as once, few or many, or as a class for expanded clones.

clone size,D gene,J gene,V gene,CDR3 protein,CDR3 DNA
-,-,TRBJ1-2,TRBV5-1,CASSLARAGNYGYTF,TGCGCCAGCAGCTTGGCCCGGGCAGGGAACTATGGCTACACCTTC
-,-,TRBJ2-7,TRBV27,CASSQQGPTYEQYF,TGTGCCAGCAGTCAACAGGGACCTACCTACGAGCAGTACTTC
-,-,TRBJ1-6,TRBV3-1/TRBV3-2,CASSARDSSPLHF,TGTGCCAGCAGCGCGAGGGATAGTTCACCCCTCCACTTT
once,TRBD1,TRBJ1-1,TRBV2,CASSFGTGTPEAFF,TGTGCCAGCAGTTTCGGGACAGGGACACCTGAAGCTTTCTTT
few,-,TRBJ1-4,TRBV12-3/TRBV12-4,CASSLDRFGKLFF,TGTGCCAGCAGTTTAGACAGATTTGGGAAACTGTTTTTT
-,-,TRBJ2-1,TRBV3-1/TRBV3-2,CASSQGSGYNNEQFF,TGTGCCAGCAGCCAAGGCAGCGGGTATAACAATGAGCAGTTCTTC
-,TRBD1,TRBJ1-4,TRBV5-1,CASSFNRGNEKLFF,TGCGCCAGCAGCTTTAACAGGGGAAATGAAAAACTGTTTTTT
-,TRBD1,TRBJ1-2,TRBV2,CASWDRGRRYGYTF,TGTGCCAGCTGGGACAGGGGCCGGCGATATGGCTACACCTTC
-,-,TRBJ2-5,TRBV9,CASSAQGQGRFGTQYF,TGTGCCAGCAGCGCTCAAGGGCAGGGGCGTTTCGGGACCCAGTACTTC
-,-,TRBJ1-2,TRBV3-1/TRBV3-2,CASSQGPRGVEGGYTF,TGTGCCAGCAGCCAGGGGCCCAGGGGCGTTGAGGGTGGCTACACCTTC